Presented here are 14 T cell receptor beta chains from one specimen sequenced in a study of shared clonotypes between healthy human individuals (dated by TCRdb to the early 2020s). Receptor libraries were prepared by the immunoSEQ multiplex PCR assay. TCRdb provides this immuneACCESS table in a form limited to in-frame rearrangements. Some clones are lacking; in checked studies, under half of them reflect an unresolved V gene, and why the rest are absent is not known. Here the sample has some 2,000,000 clones; roughly 94% occur a single time. Of the sample, 0.1% to 0.15% falls within the top ten clones. Sequencing was done on a sample of naive CD4+ T cells sorted from blood. Read against the paper, the sample's cell subset or site label means: CD45RA+ positively selected. The receptors stem from a man aged 18 to 30 in good health.

The chain has TRBV4-3 and TRBJ2-1, with D possibly being TRBD2 (6 bases). Germline-derived CDR1 and CDR2 are LGHNA and YSLEER. The CDR3 extends over 13 amino acids. Trimming pared 0 bases from V and 12 bases from J, leaving 12 bases between. The CDR3 DNA follows: TGCGCCAGCAGCCAAGAGCGGGGCGCGGGGCAGTTCTTC. It encodes CASSQERGAGQFF.

This CDR3 is CASGVYTGELFF. As DNA, the CDR3 is TGTGCCAGCGGCGTATACACCGGGGAGCTGTTTTTT. This sequence joins TRBV7-9 and TRBJ2-2; D not resolved. V lost 8 bases and J lost 3, with 7 bases in between. The germline V gene encodes CDR1 SEHNR and CDR2 FQNEAQ (reference sequence). The CDR3 has 12 amino acids.

The chain links TRBV29-1 to TRBJ1-5; D ambiguous. Germline CDR1 reads SQVTM; CDR2 reads ANQGSEA. V dropped 4 bases and J dropped 2 bases, with 12 bases sitting between them. The CDR3 is made up of 14 amino acids. The CDR3 here is CSVVRTDGNQPQHF. CDR3 sequence (DNA): TGCAGCGTTGTTCGGACGGACGGCAATCAGCCCCAGCATTTT.

The chain links TRBV10-3 to TRBJ2-3, with unresolved D. The CDR3 is 16 residues long. From germline, CDR1 is ENHRY and CDR2 SYGVKD. Trimming left V 4 bases short and J 1 base short, with 15 bases between. The CDR3 here is CAISALGTSGTDTQYF. For the CDR3, the DNA is TGTGCCATCAGTGCTCTCGGAACCTCCGGCACAGATACGCAGTATTTT.

The chain has TRBV18 and TRBJ2-7; the D gene is possibly TRBD1 (5 bases). Germline CDR1 is KGHSH and CDR2 is LQKENI. CDR3 length equals 14 residues. Deletions cut 3 bases from V and 5 bases from J, with 14 bases between. The CDR3 coding sequence is TGTGCCAGCTCACCGCTTCAGGGTGTGGACGAGCAGTACTTC. Amino acid sequence: CASSPLQGVDEQYF.

V gene TRBV11-2 combines with J gene TRBJ1-5; 10 bases align to TRBD1. The V gene's germline CDR1 is SGHAT and CDR2 FQNNGV. V trimming: 6 bases; J trimming: 6 bases; junction bases outside the gene matches: 8. CDR3 length equals 15 residues. The CDR3 nucleotides are TGTGCCAGCAGTGCCGGGACAGGGGTGTCTCAGCCCCAGCATTTT. Translating gives CASSAGTGVSQPQHF.

With regard to this clone: This same CDR3 is encoded by further DNA sequences in the sample. The V gene is TRBV5-1, the J gene TRBJ1-5, with a weak D call TRBD1 (6 bases). V lost 0 bases and J lost 0, with 7 bases in between. The CDR3 extends over 15 amino acids. Looked up from germline, CDR1 is SGHRS and CDR2 is YFSETQ. CDR3 in DNA: TGCGCCAGCAGCTTGGGGACAGATAGCAATCAGCCCCAGCATTTT. Translated: CASSLGTDSNQPQHF.

The chain recombines TRBV4-1 with TRBJ1-5; 7 bases are shared with TRBD1. V lost 3 bases and J lost 6; bases outside the gene matches: 14. Germline V gene data show CDR1 as MGHRA and CDR2 as YSYEKL. The CDR3 has 17 residues. CDR3 coding DNA: TGCGCCAGCAGCCAGAATTTCGACATAGGGGGCGTTCAGCCCCAGCATTTT. It codes for CASSQNFDIGGVQPQHF.

The rearrangement joins TRBV5-4 to TRBJ2-7; D may be TRBD2 (5 bases). With 4 bases removed from V and 5 bases from J, the gap between germline ends came to 19 bases. The CDR3 runs 15 residues. Germline V gene data show CDR1 as SGHNT and CDR2 as YYREEE (reference sequence). Written as DNA, the CDR3 is TGTGCCAGCAGCGTGCGTCTTGGAGGAGCCCACGAGCAGTACTTC. Translation: CASSVRLGGAHEQYF.

The rearrangement joins TRBV6-6 to TRBJ2-2; 7 positions match TRBD1. The CDR3 has 15 residues. Trimming cost V 6 bases and J 4 bases; bases outside gene matches: 8. Germline values: CDR1 MNHNY, CDR2 SVGAGI (reference sequence). As DNA, the CDR3 is TGTGCCAGCAGCACGACAGGGCCGGGCACCGGGGAGCTGTTTTTT. Encoded protein: CASSTTGPGTGELFF.

This chain links TRBV20-1 with TRBJ2-7; D not certain. The germline CDR1 and CDR2 sequences are DFQATT and SNEGSKA (reference sequence). The CDR3 has 11 amino acids. Between the trimmed V and J ends, which lost 0 bases and 6 bases, there was a span of 6 bases. Here the CDR3 DNA reads TGCAGTGCTAGAGACTACCCCGAGCAGTACTTC. Its translation: CSARDYPEQYF.

This chain links TRBV5-4 with TRBJ2-1, with 15 bases fitting TRBD2. The CDR3 length is 16 residues. Germline CDR1 SGHNT, CDR2 YYREEE (reference sequence). V was pared by 0 bases and J by 10 bases, with 5 bases of the junction left unmatched. Here the CDR3 DNA reads TGTGCCAGCAGCTTGGCCGGACTAGCGGGAGGGAGAGAGCAGTTCTTC. Translation gives CASSLAGLAGGREQFF.

This chain joins TRBV5-6 and TRBJ2-1, with a tentative D call TRBD1 (6 bases). Germline assignment: CDR1 SGHDT and CDR2 YYEEEE. The CDR3 totals 12 residues. The V and J ends lost 8 bases and 9 bases respectively, with 15 bases between them. CDR3 nucleotide sequence: TGTGCCAGGAATGGGACACACGGTGAGCAGTTCTTC. It encodes CARNGTHGEQFF.

This sequence joins TRBV4-1 and TRBJ1-6, with 8 bases that match TRBD1. This CDR3 spans 18 amino acids. V was clipped by 3 bases and J by 0 bases; unmatched bases: 7. Germline loops: CDR1 MGHRA, CDR2 YSYEKL. CDR3 in amino acids: CASSQGQAESSYNSPLHF. The CDR3 DNA sequence: TGCGCCAGCAGCCAGGGACAGGCCGAGAGCTCCTATAATTCACCCCTCCACTTT.